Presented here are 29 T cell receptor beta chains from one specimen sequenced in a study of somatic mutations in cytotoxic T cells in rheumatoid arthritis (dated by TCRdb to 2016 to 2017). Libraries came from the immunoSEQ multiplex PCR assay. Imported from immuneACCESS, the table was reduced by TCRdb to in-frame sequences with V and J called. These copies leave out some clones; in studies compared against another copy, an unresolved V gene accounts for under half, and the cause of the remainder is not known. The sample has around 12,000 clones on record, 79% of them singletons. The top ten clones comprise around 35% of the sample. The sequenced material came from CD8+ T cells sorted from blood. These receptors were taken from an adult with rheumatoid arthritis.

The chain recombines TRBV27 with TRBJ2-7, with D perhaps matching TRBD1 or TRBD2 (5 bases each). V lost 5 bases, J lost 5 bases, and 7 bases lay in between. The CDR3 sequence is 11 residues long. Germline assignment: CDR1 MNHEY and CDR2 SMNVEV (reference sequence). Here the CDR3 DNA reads TGTGCCAGCAGTGGGGGTCACGAGCAGTACTTC. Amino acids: CASSGGHEQYF.

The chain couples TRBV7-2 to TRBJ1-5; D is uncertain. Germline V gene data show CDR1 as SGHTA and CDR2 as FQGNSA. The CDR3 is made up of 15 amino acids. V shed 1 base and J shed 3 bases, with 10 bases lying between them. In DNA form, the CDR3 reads TGTGCCAGCAGCTTAGGGCCCGACTTCAATCAGCCCCAGCATTTT. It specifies CASSLGPDFNQPQHF.

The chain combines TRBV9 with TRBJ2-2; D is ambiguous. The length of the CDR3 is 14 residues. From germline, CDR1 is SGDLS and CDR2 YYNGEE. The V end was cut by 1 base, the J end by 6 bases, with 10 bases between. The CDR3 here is CASSVKGRPGELFF. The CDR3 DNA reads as TGTGCCAGCAGCGTAAAGGGTCGGCCCGGGGAGCTGTTTTTT.

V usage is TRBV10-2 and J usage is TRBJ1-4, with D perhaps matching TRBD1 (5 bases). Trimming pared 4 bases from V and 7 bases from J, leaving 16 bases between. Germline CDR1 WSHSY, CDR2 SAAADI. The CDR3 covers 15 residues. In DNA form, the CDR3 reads TGCGCCAGCAGTGGATGGGGCGAGGAGGGTGAAAAACTGTTTTTT. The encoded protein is CASSGWGEEGEKLFF.

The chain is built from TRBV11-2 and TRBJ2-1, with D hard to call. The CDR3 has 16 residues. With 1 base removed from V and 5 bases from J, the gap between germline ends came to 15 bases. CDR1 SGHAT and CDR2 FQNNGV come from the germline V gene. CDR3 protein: CASSLVPVGSDNEQFF. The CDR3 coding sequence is TGTGCCAGCAGCTTAGTCCCCGTTGGGTCCGACAATGAGCAGTTCTTC.

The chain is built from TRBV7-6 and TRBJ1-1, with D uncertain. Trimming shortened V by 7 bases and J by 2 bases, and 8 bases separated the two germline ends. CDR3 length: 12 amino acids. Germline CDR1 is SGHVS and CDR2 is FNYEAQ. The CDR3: CASTSGNTEAFF. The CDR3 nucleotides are TGTGCCAGCACTTCAGGAAACACTGAAGCTTTCTTT.

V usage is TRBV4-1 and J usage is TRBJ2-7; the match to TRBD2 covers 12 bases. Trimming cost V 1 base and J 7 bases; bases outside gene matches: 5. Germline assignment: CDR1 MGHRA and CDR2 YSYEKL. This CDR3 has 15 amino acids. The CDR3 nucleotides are TGCGCCAGCAGCCAAGGACTAGCGGGGGCATGGGAGCAGTACTTC. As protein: CASSQGLAGAWEQYF.

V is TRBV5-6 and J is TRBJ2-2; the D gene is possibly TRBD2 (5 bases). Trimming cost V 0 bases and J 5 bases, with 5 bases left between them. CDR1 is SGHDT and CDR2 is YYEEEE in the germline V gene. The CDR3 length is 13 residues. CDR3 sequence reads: CASSLGGTGELFF. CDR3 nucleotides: TGTGCCAGCAGCTTGGGCGGGACCGGGGAGCTGTTTTTT.

The CDR3 DNA reads TGCGCCAGCAGCCATCCCAAATCCTACAATGAGCAGTTCTTC. It specifies CASSHPKSYNEQFF. The chain is built from TRBV5-1 and TRBJ2-1; D is unresolved. This CDR3 spans 14 amino acids. The germline V and J ends were trimmed by 4 bases and 1 base, with 9 bases remaining between them. Germline V lookup: CDR1 SGHRS, CDR2 YFSETQ. Looking up the rest from reference TRBV5-1 and TRBJ2-1 gives the full variable domain: KAGVTQTPRYLIKTRGQQVTLSCSPISGHRSVSWYQQTPGQGLQFLFEYFSETQRNKGNFPGRFSGRQFSNSRSEMNVSTLELGDSALYLCASSHPKSYNEQFFGPGTRLTVL.

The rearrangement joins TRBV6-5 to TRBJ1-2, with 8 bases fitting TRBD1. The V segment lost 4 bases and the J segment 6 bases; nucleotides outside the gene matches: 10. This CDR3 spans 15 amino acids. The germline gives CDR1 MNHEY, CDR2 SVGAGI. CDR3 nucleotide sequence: TGTGCCAGCAGTTCTTGGATGACAGGGGAGAATGGCTACACCTTC. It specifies CASSSWMTGENGYTF.

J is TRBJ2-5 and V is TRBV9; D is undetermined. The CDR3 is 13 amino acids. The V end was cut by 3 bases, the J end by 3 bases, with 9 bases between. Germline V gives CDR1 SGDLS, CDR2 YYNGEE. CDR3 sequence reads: CASSAPPKETQYF. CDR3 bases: TGTGCCAGCAGCGCCCCCCCCAAAGAGACCCAGTACTTC.

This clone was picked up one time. The CDR3 DNA sequence: TGTGCCAGCAGCTCGGGACTAGCGGTCTACGAGCAGTACTTC. It specifies CASSSGLAVYEQYF. The genes are TRBV7-9 and TRBJ2-7; 11 bases match TRBD2. Trimming at V came to 4 bases and at J to 3 bases, leaving 2 bases not matched to a gene. Per germline, CDR1 SEHNR and CDR2 FQNEAQ (reference sequence). CDR3 length: 14 amino acids.

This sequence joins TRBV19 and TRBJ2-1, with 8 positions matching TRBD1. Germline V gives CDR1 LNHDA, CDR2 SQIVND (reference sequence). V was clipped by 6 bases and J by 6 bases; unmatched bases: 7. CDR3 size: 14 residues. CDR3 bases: TGTGCCAGTAGCTGGCAGGGGGCTTTCAATGAGCAGTTCTTC. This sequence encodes CASSWQGAFNEQFF.

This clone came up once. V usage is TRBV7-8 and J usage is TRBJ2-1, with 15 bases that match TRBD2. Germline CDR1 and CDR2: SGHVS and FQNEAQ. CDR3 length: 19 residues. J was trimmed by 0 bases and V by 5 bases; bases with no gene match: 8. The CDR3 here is CASSQGLAGGPSSYNEQFF. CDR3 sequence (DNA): TGTGCCAGCAGCCAAGGACTAGCGGGGGGGCCAAGCTCCTACAATGAGCAGTTCTTC.

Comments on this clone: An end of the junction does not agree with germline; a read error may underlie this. CDR3 in DNA: TGTGCCAGCACCCTTAGCGGGAGGTCGAACACCAGGGAGCTGTTTTTT. Its protein is CASTLSGRSNTRELFF. V and J are TRBV11-2 and TRBJ2-2; 10 positions match TRBD2. CDR3 length: 16 amino acids. Germline V CDR1 and CDR2: SGHAT, FQNNGV.

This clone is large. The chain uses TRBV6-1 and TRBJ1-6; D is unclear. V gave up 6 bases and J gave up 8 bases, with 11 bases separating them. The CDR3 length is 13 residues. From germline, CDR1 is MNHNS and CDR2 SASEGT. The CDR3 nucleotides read TGTGCCAGCAGGAGGCGCGTGGATTCACCCCTCCACTTT. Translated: CASRRRVDSPLHF.

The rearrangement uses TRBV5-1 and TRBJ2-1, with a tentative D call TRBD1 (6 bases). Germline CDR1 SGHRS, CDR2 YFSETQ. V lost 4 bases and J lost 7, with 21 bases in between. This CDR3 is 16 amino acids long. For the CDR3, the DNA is TGCGCCAGCAGCCTACCTACAGGGTTGGGATCGAATGAGCAGTTCTTC. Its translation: CASSLPTGLGSNEQFF.

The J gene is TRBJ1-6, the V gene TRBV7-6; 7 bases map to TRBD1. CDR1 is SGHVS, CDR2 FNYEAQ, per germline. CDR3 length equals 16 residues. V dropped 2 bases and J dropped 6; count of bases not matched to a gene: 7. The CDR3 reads CASSLLGTGANSPLHF. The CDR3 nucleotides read TGTGCCAGCAGCTTATTGGGTACAGGGGCTAATTCACCCCTCCACTTT. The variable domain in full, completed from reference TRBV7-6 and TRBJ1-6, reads GAGVSQSPRYKVTKRGQDVALRCDPISGHVSLYWYRQALGQGPEFLTYFNYEAQQDKSGLPNDRFSAERPEGSISTLTIQRTEQRDSAMYRCASSLLGTGANSPLHFGNGTRLTVT.

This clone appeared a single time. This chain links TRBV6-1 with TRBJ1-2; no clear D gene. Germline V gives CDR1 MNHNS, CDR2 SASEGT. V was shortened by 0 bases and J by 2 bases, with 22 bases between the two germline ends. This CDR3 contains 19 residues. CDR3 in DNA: TGTGCCAGCAGTGAAGCGCGGATGACCCTAATTAATCCGAACTATGGCTACACCTTC. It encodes CASSEARMTLINPNYGYTF.

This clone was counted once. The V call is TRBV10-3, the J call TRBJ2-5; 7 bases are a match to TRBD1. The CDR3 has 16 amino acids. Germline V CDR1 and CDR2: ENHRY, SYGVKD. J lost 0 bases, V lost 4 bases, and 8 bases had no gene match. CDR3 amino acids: CAISGRGTDYQETQYF. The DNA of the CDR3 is TGTGCCATCAGTGGTCGTGGGACAGACTACCAAGAGACCCAGTACTTC.

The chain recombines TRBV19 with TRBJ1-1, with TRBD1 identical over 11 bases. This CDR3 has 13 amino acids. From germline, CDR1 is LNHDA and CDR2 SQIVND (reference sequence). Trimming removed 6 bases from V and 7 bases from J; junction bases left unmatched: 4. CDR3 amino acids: CASRDRGLGEAFF. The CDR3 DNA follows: TGTGCCAGTAGGGACAGGGGGCTGGGTGAAGCTTTCTTT.

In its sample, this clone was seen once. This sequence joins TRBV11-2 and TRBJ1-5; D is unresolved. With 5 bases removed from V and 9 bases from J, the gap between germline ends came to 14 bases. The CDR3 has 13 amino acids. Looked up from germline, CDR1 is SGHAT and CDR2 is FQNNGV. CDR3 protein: CASSKGAPGPQHF. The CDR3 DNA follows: TGTGCCAGCAGCAAGGGAGCCCCGGGGCCCCAGCATTTT.

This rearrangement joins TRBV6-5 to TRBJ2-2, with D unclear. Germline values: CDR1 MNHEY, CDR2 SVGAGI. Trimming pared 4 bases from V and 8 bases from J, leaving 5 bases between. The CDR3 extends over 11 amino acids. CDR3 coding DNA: TGTGCCAGCAGTTCGAGGGGGGAGCTGTTTTTT. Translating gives CASSSRGELFF.

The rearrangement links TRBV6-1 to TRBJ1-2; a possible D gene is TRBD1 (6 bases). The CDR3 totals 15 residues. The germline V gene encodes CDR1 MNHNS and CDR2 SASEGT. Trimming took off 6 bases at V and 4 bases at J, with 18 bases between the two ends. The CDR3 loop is CASSRTGQNAYGYTF. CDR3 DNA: TGTGCCAGCAGCCGAACAGGACAGAATGCCTATGGCTACACCTTC.

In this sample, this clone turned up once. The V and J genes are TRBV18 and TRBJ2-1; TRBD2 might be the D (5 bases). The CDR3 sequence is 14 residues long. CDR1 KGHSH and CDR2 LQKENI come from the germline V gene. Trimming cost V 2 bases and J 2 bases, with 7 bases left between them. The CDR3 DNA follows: TGTGCCAGCTCACCAACGGGAACCTACAATGAGCAGTTCTTC. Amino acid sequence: CASSPTGTYNEQFF.

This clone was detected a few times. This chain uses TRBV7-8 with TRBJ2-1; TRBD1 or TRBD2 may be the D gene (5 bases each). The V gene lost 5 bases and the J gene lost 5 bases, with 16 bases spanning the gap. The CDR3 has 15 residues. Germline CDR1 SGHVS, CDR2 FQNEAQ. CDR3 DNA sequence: TGTGCCAGCAGCCACCGGGACCGCCAGCACAATGAGCAGTTCTTC. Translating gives CASSHRDRQHNEQFF.

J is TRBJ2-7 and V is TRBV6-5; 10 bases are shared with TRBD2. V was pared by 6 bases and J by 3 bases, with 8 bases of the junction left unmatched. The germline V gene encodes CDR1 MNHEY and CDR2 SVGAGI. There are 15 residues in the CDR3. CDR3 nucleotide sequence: TGTGCCAGCAGGGTAAGGACTAGCGGCTTCTACGAGCAGTACTTC. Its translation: CASRVRTSGFYEQYF.

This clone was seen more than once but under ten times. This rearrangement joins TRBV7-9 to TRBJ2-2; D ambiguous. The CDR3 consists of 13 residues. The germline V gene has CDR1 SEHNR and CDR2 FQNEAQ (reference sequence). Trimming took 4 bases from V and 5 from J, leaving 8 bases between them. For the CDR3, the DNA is TGTGCCAGCAGCTATCAGGAGACCGGGGAGCTGTTTTTT. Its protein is CASSYQETGELFF.

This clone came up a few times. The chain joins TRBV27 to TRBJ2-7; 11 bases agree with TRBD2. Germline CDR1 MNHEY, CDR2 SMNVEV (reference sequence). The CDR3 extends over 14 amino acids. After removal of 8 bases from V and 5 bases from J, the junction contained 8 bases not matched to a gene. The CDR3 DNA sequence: TGTGCCAGCCGACCTAGCGGGGGGAAACACGAGCAGTACTTC. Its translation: CASRPSGGKHEQYF.